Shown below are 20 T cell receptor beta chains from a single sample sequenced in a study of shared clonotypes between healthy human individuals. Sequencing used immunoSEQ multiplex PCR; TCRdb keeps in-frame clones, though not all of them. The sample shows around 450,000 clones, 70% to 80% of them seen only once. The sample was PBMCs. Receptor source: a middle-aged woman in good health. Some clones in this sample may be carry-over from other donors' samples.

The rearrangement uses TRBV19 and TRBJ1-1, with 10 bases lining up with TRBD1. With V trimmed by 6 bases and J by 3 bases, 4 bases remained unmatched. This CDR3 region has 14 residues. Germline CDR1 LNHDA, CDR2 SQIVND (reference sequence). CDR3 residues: CASSDRGRDTEAFF. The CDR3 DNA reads TGTGCCAGTAGCGACAGGGGGCGCGACACTGAAGCTTTCTTT.

The CDR3 bases are TGCGCCAGCAGCCGACTAGCGGGGGCTGAGACCCAGTACTTC. Protein: CASSRLAGAETQYF. V usage is TRBV4-1 and J usage is TRBJ2-5, with 12 bases that match TRBD2. Trimming at V came to 4 bases and at J to 5 bases, leaving 2 bases not matched to a gene. This CDR3 region has 14 residues. Looked up from germline, CDR1 is MGHRA and CDR2 is YSYEKL.

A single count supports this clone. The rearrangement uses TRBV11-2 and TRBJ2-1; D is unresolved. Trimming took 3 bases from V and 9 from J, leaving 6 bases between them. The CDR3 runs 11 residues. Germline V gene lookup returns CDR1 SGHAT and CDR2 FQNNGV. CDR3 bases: TGTGCCAGCAGCTTTCGAGGTGAGCAGTTCTTC. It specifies CASSFRGEQFF.

The CDR3 DNA reads TGTGCCAGTAATCCTAACAGGGGTTTTCAGCCCCAGCATTTT. It yields the protein CASNPNRGFQPQHF. The chain recombines TRBV19 with TRBJ1-5; TRBD1 aligns across 7 bases. The germline gives CDR1 LNHDA, CDR2 SQIVND (reference sequence). The J segment lost 6 bases and the V segment lost 7 bases, leaving 9 bases of the junction unmatched. The CDR3 consists of 14 residues.

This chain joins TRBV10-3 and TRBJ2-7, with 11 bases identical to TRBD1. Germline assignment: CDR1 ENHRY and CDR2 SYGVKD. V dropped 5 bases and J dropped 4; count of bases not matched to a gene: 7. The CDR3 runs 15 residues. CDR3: CAISYGTGGRYEQYF. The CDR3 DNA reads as TGTGCCATCAGTTATGGGACAGGGGGTCGGTACGAGCAGTACTTC.

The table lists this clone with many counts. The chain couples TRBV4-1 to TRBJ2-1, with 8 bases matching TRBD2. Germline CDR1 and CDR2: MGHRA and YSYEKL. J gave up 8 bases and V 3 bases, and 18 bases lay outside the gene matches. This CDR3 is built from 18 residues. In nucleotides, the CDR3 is TGCGCCAGCAGCCACGGCTTGGGTGGCGGGAGGTCTGGGGATGAGCAGTTCTTC. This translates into CASSHGLGGGRSGDEQFF.

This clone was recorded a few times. The CDR3 loop is CASSSTGPTYEQYF. The CDR3 DNA reads as TGTGCCAGCAGTTCGACAGGACCCACCTACGAGCAGTACTTC. J is TRBJ2-7 and V is TRBV27, with D tentatively TRBD1 (6 bases). V lost 4 bases and J lost 2, with 12 bases in between. The CDR3 has 14 amino acids. Germline V lookup: CDR1 MNHEY, CDR2 SMNVEV (reference sequence).

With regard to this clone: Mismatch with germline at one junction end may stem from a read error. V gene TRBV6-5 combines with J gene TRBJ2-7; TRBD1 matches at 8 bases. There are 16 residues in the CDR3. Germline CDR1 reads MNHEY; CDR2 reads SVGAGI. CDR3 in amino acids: CASCYRGESFVGEQYF. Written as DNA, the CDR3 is TGTGCCAGCTGTTACAGGGGGGAATCTTTTGTAGGCGAGCAGTACTTC.

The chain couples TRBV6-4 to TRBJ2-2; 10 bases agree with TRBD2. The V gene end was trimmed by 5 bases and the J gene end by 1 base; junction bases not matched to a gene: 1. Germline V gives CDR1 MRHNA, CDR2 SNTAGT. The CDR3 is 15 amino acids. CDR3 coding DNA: TGTGCCAGCAGTAGACTAGCGGGGAACACCGGGGAGCTGTTTTTT. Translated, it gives CASSRLAGNTGELFF.

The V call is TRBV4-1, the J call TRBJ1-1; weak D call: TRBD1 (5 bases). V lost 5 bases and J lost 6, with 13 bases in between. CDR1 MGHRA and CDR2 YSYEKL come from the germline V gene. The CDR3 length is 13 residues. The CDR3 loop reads CASSSSSRAEAFF. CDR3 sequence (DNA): TGCGCCAGCAGCTCATCTAGCAGGGCTGAAGCTTTCTTT.

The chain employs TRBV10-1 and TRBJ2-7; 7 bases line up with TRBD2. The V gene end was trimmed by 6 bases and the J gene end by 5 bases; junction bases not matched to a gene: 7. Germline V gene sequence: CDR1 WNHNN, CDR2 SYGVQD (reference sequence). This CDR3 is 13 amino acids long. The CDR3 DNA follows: TGCGCCAGCAGCGCCGGACTAGGTGACGAGCAGTACTTC. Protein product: CASSAGLGDEQYF.

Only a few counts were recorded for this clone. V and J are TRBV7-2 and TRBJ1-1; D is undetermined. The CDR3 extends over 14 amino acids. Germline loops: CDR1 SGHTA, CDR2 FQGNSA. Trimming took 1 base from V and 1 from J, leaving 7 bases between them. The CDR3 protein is CASSLGTENTEAFF. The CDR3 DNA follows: TGTGCCAGCAGCTTAGGGACGGAGAACACTGAAGCTTTCTTT.

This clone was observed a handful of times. CDR3 protein: CASSQDGQGAYSPLHF. In nucleotides, the CDR3 is TGTGCCAGCAGCCAAGATGGGCAGGGGGCATATTCACCCCTCCACTTT. The chain is built from TRBV4-2 and TRBJ1-6, with 8 nucleotides matching TRBD1. CDR3 length: 16 residues. V lost 0 bases and J lost 8; bases outside the gene matches: 6. CDR1 and CDR2 (germline): LGHNA, YNFKEQ.

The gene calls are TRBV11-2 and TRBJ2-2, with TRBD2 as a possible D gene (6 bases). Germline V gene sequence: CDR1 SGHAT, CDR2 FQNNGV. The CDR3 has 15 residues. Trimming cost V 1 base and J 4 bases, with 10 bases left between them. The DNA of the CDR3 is TGTGCCAGCAGCTTAGGAGGGCGGGGCACCGGGGAGCTGTTTTTT. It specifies CASSLGGRGTGELFF.

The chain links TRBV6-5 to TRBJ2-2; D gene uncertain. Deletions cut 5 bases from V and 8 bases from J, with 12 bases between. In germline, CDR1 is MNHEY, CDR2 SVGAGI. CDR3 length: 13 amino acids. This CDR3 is CASSQTLPGELFF. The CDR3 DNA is TGTGCCAGCAGTCAGACACTTCCAGGGGAGCTGTTTTTT.

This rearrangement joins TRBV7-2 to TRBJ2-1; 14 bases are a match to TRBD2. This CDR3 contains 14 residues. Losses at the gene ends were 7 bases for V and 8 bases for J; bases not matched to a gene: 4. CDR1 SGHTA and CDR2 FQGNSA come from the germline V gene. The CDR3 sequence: CASKPGLAGDEQFF. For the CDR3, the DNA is TGTGCCAGCAAACCGGGACTAGCGGGAGATGAGCAGTTCTTC.

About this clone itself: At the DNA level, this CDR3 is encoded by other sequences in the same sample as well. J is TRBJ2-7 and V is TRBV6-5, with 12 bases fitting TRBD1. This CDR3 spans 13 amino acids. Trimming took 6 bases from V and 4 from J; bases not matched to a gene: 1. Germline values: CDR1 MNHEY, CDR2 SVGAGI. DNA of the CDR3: TGTGCCAGCAGGGGACAGGGGGCTTACGAGCAGTACTTC. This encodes CASRGQGAYEQYF.

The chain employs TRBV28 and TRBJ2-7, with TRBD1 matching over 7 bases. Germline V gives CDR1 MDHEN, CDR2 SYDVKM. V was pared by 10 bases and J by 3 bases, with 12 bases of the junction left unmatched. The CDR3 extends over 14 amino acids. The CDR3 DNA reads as TGTGCCAACGGAGGCAGGGGGTCGGTCTACGAGCAGTACTTC. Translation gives CANGGRGSVYEQYF.

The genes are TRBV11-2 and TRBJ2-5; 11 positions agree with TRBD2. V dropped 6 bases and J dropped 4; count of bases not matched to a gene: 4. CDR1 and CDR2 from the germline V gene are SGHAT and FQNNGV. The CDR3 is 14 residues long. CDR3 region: CASRLAGAGETQYF. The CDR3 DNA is TGTGCCAGCAGACTAGCGGGAGCGGGAGAGACCCAGTACTTC.

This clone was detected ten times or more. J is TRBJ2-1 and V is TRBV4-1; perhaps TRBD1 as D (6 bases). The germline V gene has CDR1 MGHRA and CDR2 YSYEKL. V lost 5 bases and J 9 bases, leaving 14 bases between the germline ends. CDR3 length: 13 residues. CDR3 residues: CASSFPGTFEQFF. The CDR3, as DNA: TGCGCCAGCAGCTTCCCCGGGACATTTGAGCAGTTCTTC.